A single sample is the source of the 17 T cell receptor beta chains below, sequenced in a study of blood T cell repertoires in COVID-19 (TCRdb year 2020). Receptor libraries were prepared by the immunoSEQ multiplex PCR assay. Imported from immuneACCESS, the table was reduced by TCRdb to in-frame sequences with V and J called. These copies leave out some clones; in studies compared against another copy, an unresolved V gene accounts for under half, and the cause of the remainder is not known. The sample table shows under 100,000 clones, and roughly 80% are seen once. The top ten clonotypes cover 12% of the sample. The source material was peripheral blood. These receptors all come from a woman in her 40s with active or convalescent COVID-19.

This clone occurred many times. The chain employs TRBV7-8 and TRBJ2-7; no definite D call. Germline loops: CDR1 SGHVS, CDR2 FQNEAQ. This CDR3 contains 15 residues. V dropped 4 bases and J dropped 0 bases, with 13 bases sitting between them. CDR3 sequence reads: CASSSGGGFSYEQYF. CDR3 coding DNA: TGTGCCAGCAGCTCCGGTGGCGGTTTCTCCTACGAGCAGTACTTC.

This chain uses TRBV7-9 with TRBJ1-4; perhaps TRBD1 as D (6 bases). V shed 1 base and J shed 7 bases, with 13 bases lying between them. CDR3 length: 15 amino acids. Germline V gene data show CDR1 as SEHNR and CDR2 as FQNEAQ (reference sequence). Here the CDR3 reads CASSLGGGTIEKLFF. The CDR3 DNA follows: TGTGCCAGCAGCTTAGGCGGGGGGACAATTGAAAAACTGTTTTTT. The full variable domain, in which reference TRBV7-9 and TRBJ1-4 provide the parts outside the CDR3, is DTGVSQNPRHKITKRGQNVTFRCDPISEHNRLYWYRQTLGQGPEFLTYFQNEAQLEKSRLLSDRFSAERPKGSFSTLEIQRTEQGDSAMYLCASSLGGGTIEKLFFGSGTQLSVL.

The sample holds one count of this clone. The chain uses TRBV5-1 and TRBJ2-7; 8 bases fit TRBD1. The CDR3 is 13 residues long. Germline-derived CDR1 and CDR2 are SGHRS and YFSETQ. The CDR3 nucleotides read TGCGCAAGACAGGGGCAGGGGGCCGGCGAGCAGTACTTC. Its translation: CARQGQGAGEQYF.

On this clone itself: The junction departs from the called germline gene at one end, perhaps through a read error. The genes are TRBV4-2 and TRBJ2-2; TRBD1 might be the D (5 bases). Germline CDR1 and CDR2: LGHNA and YNFKEQ. This CDR3 has 14 amino acids. The CDR3 DNA is TGTGCCAACAGCCAAGATCAGGGAATCGGGGAGCTGTTTTTT. It translates to CANSQDQGIGELFF.

The V gene is TRBV4-1, the J gene TRBJ1-5; no reliable D call. The V and J ends lost 4 bases and 2 bases respectively, with 9 bases between them. Germline V gives CDR1 MGHRA, CDR2 YSYEKL. The CDR3 is made up of 14 amino acids. The CDR3 nucleotides read TGCGCCAGCAGCCTGGGTAGCGGCAATCAGCCCCAGCATTTT. Translated, it gives CASSLGSGNQPQHF.

This chain connects TRBV6-2 or TRBV6-3 to TRBJ2-3; D gene uncertain. Trimming removed 2 bases from V and 2 bases from J, with 11 bases in between. This CDR3 comprises 15 residues. Germline V gives CDR1 MNHEY, CDR2 SVGEGT. CDR3: CASSYRGGPTDTQYF. Here the CDR3 DNA reads TGTGCCAGCAGTTACCGTGGCGGCCCCACAGATACGCAGTATTTT.

The chain couples TRBV28 to TRBJ2-3; TRBD2 matches at 8 bases. V lost 5 bases and J lost 0; bases outside the gene matches: 7. CDR3 length: 16 amino acids. The germline V gene has CDR1 MDHEN and CDR2 SYDVKM. CDR3 region: CASSPQAGASTDTQYF. The CDR3 DNA is TGTGCCAGCAGTCCCCAAGCGGGAGCTAGCACAGATACGCAGTATTTT. Using reference TRBV28 and TRBJ2-3 for the parts outside the CDR3, the full variable domain is DVKVTQSSRYLVKRTGEKVFLECVQDMDHENMFWYRQDPGLGLRLIYFSYDVKMKEKGDIPEGYSVSREKKERFSLILESASTNQTSMYLCASSPQAGASTDTQYFGPGTRLTVL.

This chain connects TRBV19 to TRBJ1-1, with D perhaps matching TRBD1 (5 bases). Trimming took 4 bases from V and 0 from J, leaving 12 bases between them. Per the germline V gene, CDR1 is LNHDA and CDR2 is SQIVND (reference sequence). The CDR3 sequence is 15 residues long. As DNA, the CDR3 is TGTGCCAGTAGTAGATCCAGGGCCATGAACACTGAAGCTTTCTTT. It yields the protein CASSRSRAMNTEAFF.

The chain couples TRBV28 to TRBJ2-1; 7 positions agree with TRBD2. The V gene's germline CDR1 is MDHEN and CDR2 SYDVKM. The CDR3 runs to 15 residues. The V and J ends lost 4 bases and 8 bases, in that order; junction bases with no gene match: 11. The CDR3 spells CASSSPRAGADEQFF. DNA for the CDR3: TGTGCCAGCAGTTCTCCCAGGGCGGGAGCCGATGAGCAGTTCTTC.

The chain combines TRBV4-2 with TRBJ1-4; weak D call: TRBD1 (6 bases). V lost 1 base and J 5 bases, leaving 14 bases between the germline ends. The CDR3 has 16 residues. Germline CDR1 is LGHNA and CDR2 is YNFKEQ. The CDR3: CASSQVRQGQNEKLFF. CDR3 DNA: TGTGCCAGCAGCCAAGTCCGTCAGGGACAAAATGAAAAACTGTTTTTT.

The V gene is TRBV7-8, the J gene TRBJ2-7, with no clear D. The CDR3 extends over 16 amino acids. The V gene lost 0 bases and the J gene lost 3 bases, with 15 bases spanning the gap. CDR1 and CDR2 (germline): SGHVS, FQNEAQ. The CDR3 nucleotides read TGTGCCAGCAGCTTAGCCTGGCATTCCCCGCACTACGAGCAGTACTTC. Translation: CASSLAWHSPHYEQYF.

The chain couples TRBV20-1 to TRBJ2-3; 9 bases agree with TRBD2. Germline V gene sequence: CDR1 DFQATT, CDR2 SNEGSKA (reference sequence). The CDR3 contains 11 residues. For the CDR3, the DNA is TGCAGGCTAGCGGGACCAGATACGCAGTATTTT. Amino acids: CRLAGPDTQYF.

V and J are TRBV4-3 and TRBJ2-4; the match to TRBD1 covers 9 bases. Losses at the gene ends were 0 bases for V and 6 bases for J; bases not matched to a gene: 15. The germline gives CDR1 LGHNA, CDR2 YSLEER. The CDR3 extends over 19 amino acids. CDR3 loop: CASSQEGWDRANSGNIQYF. In DNA, the CDR3 is TGCGCCAGCAGCCAAGAAGGGTGGGACAGGGCGAATTCGGGAAACATTCAGTACTTC.

The chain combines TRBV7-8 with TRBJ2-5; D is possibly TRBD1 (6 bases). Germline V gives CDR1 SGHVS, CDR2 FQNEAQ. Between the trimmed V and J ends, which lost 1 base and 5 bases, there was a span of 14 bases. The CDR3 sequence is 15 residues long. CDR3 region: CASSLDIGGRETQYF. The CDR3 region has the DNA TGTGCCAGCAGCTTAGACATTGGGGGCAGGGAGACCCAGTACTTC.

This clone was counted a single time. This chain joins TRBV6-5 and TRBJ1-1, with unresolved D. Looked up from germline, CDR1 is MNHEY and CDR2 is SVGAGI. There are 11 residues in the CDR3. The V end was cut by 8 bases, the J end by 3 bases, with 7 bases between. Written as DNA, the CDR3 is TGTGCCAGCGGGAGAGACACTGAAGCTTTCTTT. Protein: CASGRDTEAFF.

V and J are TRBV3-1 (or the pseudogene TRBV3-2) and TRBJ1-2, with TRBD1 matching over 9 bases. After removal of 5 bases from V and 4 bases from J, the junction contained 11 bases not matched to a gene. The CDR3 has 16 residues. Germline-derived CDR1 and CDR2 are LGHDT and YNNKEL (reference sequence). CDR3 sequence (DNA): TGTGCCAGCAGCTCTGGCGGGACAGGGTTTCGCTATGGCTACACCTTC. This encodes CASSSGGTGFRYGYTF.

This clone was observed once. V and J are TRBV4-3 and TRBJ2-2; the match to TRBD1 covers 7 bases. This CDR3 contains 17 residues. Trimming took 3 bases from V and 5 from J; bases not matched to a gene: 12. CDR1 is LGHNA, CDR2 YSLEER, per germline. The CDR3 loop is CASSQATGQRRTGELFF. DNA of the CDR3: TGCGCCAGCAGCCAGGCAACGGGACAGCGGAGGACCGGGGAGCTGTTTTTT.